A selection of T cell receptor beta chains follows, all from one sample in a study of Graves' ophthalmopathy and Graves' hyperthyroidism. TCRdb processed the multiplex PCR reads anew with MiXCR; each CDR3 protein has one entry. The sample consists of a few hundred thousand distinct CDR3 sequences, approximately 15% of them appearing once. Sequencing was done on a sample of peripheral blood. The receptors shown here come from a woman aged 18-30 years with stable Graves' hyperthyroidism. CDR3s leave out the opening cysteine and the closing phenylalanine or tryptophan.

j_call	v_call	cdr3_aa
TRBJ1-1	TRBV3-1	ASSQGMGQAPREAF
TRBJ1-5	TRBV28	ASIVGGAVGNQPQH
TRBJ2-7	TRBV3-1	ASSPNTGQGAEEQY
TRBJ1-1	TRBV5-1	ASRLGEWVTEAF
TRBJ1-1	TRBV20-1	SGRSGNTEAF
TRBJ2-2	TRBV6-1	ASRDYTGELF
TRBJ1-5	TRBV27	ASSRSGTGYQPQH
TRBJ2-2	TRBV18	ASSPGYRRANTGELF
TRBJ2-5	TRBV15	ATSGLAAQETQY
TRBJ2-2	TRBV4-2	ASSLRLAGADTGELF
TRBJ2-7	TRBV7-9	ASSHPRASYEQY
TRBJ1-2	TRBV6-5	ASSYSRRTGHSGYT
TRBJ1-1	TRBV7-9	ASSPYPVEAF
TRBJ2-7	TRBV2	ASSAGRVNEQY
TRBJ1-5	TRBV28	ASSEDNRPQH
TRBJ1-2	TRBV24-1	ATSRQRDGYT
TRBJ2-5	TRBV5-1	ASSWGDTQETQY
TRBJ1-2	TRBV15	ATSRDRQSGYT
TRBJ1-1	TRBV5-1	ASSQPGVRPSTEAF
TRBJ1-1	TRBV11-2	ASSLRVGSNTEAF
TRBJ2-5	TRBV5-1	ASTKLTGAGQETQY
TRBJ2-6	TRBV24-1	ATSDTGTGVPGANVLT
TRBJ2-4	TRBV6-1	ASSPGQGGAGNIQY
TRBJ1-3	TRBV7-2	ASSFITGNTIY
TRBJ2-2	TRBV4-1	ASSQGLRVPGELF
TRBJ2-7	TRBV29-1	SVRDRGYDEQY
TRBJ2-5	TRBV5-4	ASSFWGQGRGETQY
TRBJ1-2	TRBV27	ASSYTQGAAGT
TRBJ2-5	TRBV6-1	ASSEVAGGGETQY
TRBJ2-7	TRBV6-1	ASSPPGGLRRQY
TRBJ1-5	TRBV20-1	SARKGTGGFNQPQH
TRBJ1-1	TRBV20-1	SASRGNTEAF
TRBJ2-5	TRBV20-1	SAVSNAVLETQY
TRBJ1-1	TRBV20-1	SAKALPGLRGTEAF
TRBJ1-2	TRBV19	ATWTGGNPNYGYT
TRBJ1-1	TRBV5-1	ASSLLRGNTEAF
TRBJ2-2	TRBV12-3/TRBV12-4	ASSQTTTGELF
TRBJ2-2	TRBV5-1	ASEPTSGGVGELF
TRBJ1-1	TRBV12-3/TRBV12-4	ASSLGGWDTEAF
TRBJ1-1	TRBV20-1	SALGEGGTEAF